Below, 3 T cell receptor beta chains from the same sample are listed, as sequenced in a study of CD8+CD57+ T cells in acquired aplastic anemia. Profiling of TCR beta VDJ combinations and CDR3 sequences used genomic DNA as template. A single record per CDR3 protein comes from TCRdb applying MiXCR to the reads. Of more than 150,000 distinct CDR3 sequences listed, under 55% are singletons. The sample was sorted CD4+, CD8+, or CD8+CD57+ T cells (not recorded which) from PBMCs. The receptor set was obtained from a human donor in good health.

The CDR3 nucleotides read TGTGCCAGCAGCTTAGATGCAGGGGAAGAGACCCAGTACTTC. Protein product: CASSLDAGEETQYF. J is TRBJ2-5 and V is TRBV7-9; TRBD1 is a possible D gene (6 bases). V lost 1 base to trimming and J lost 3 bases, with 9 bases between them. The CDR3 totals 14 residues. Germline lookup yields CDR1 SEHNR and CDR2 FQNEAQ (reference sequence).

This clonotype was recorded many times. This chain uses TRBV10-3 with TRBJ2-1, with 7 positions matching TRBD2. V gave up 0 bases and J gave up 8 bases; unmatched junction bases: 13. Germline lookup yields CDR1 ENHRY and CDR2 SYGVKD. This CDR3 is 17 amino acids long. The DNA of the CDR3 is TGTGCCATCAGTGAGTCTGTAACGGGAGGCCGGTGGGATGAGCAGTTCTTC. As protein: CAISESVTGGRWDEQFF.

The gene calls are TRBV24-1 and TRBJ2-7; 9 bases are a match to TRBD1. From germline, CDR1 is KGHDR and CDR2 SFDVKD. The CDR3 runs to 13 residues. The ends lost 8 bases at V and 5 bases at J; junction bases unmatched: 6. The CDR3: CATTPGTGNEQYF. The CDR3 DNA reads as TGTGCCACCACTCCCGGGACAGGGAACGAGCAGTACTTC.